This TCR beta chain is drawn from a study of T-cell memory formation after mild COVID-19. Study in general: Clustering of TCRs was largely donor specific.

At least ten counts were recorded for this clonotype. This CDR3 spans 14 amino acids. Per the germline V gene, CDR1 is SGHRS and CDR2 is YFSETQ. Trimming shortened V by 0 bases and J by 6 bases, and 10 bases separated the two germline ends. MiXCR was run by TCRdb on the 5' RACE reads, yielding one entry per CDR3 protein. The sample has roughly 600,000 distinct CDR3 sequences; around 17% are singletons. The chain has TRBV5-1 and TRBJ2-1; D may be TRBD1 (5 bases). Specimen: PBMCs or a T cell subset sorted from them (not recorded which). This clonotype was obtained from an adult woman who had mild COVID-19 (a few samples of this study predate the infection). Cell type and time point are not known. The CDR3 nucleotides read TGCGCCAGCAGCTTGGGAGGACATCCCAATGAGCAGTTCTTC. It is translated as CASSLGGHPNEQFF.